One and the same sample provided the 29 T cell receptor beta chains below, sequenced in a study of cytomegalovirus exposure and HLA in healthy donors. 13 Jbeta primers and 60 Vbeta primers were used for the PCR. Assay: immunoSEQ multiplex PCR; the TCRdb copy retains only in-frame clones and omits some. The sample records 100,000 to 150,000 clones, roughly 79% being singletons. Sequenced sample: PBMCs. The receptors were sampled from a woman aged 45-60 years in good health and CMV-seronegative.

This chain connects TRBV5-1 to TRBJ2-1, with D possibly matching TRBD2 (6 bases). CDR1 and CDR2 from the germline V gene are SGHRS and YFSETQ. This CDR3 comprises 15 residues. Trimming took off 5 bases at V and 5 bases at J, with 17 bases between the two ends. In DNA, the CDR3 is TGCGCCAGCAGATCCTCGGGGGTAGTCAACAATGAGCAGTTCTTC. Protein sequence: CASRSSGVVNNEQFF.

The chain couples TRBV6-1 to TRBJ1-2; 7 positions match TRBD1. The germline gives CDR1 MNHNS, CDR2 SASEGT. With V trimmed by 6 bases and J by 7 bases, 8 bases remained unmatched. There are 13 residues in the CDR3. Here the CDR3 DNA reads TGTGCCAGCAGGGATACAGGGGTCGCTGGCTACACCTTC. The encoded protein is CASRDTGVAGYTF.

V usage is TRBV14 and J usage is TRBJ2-7, with D possibly matching TRBD1 (5 bases). The CDR3 contains 17 residues. Germline CDR1 and CDR2: SGHDN and FVKESK. V was trimmed by 4 bases and J by 3 bases, leaving 22 bases between them. The CDR3 nucleotides read TGTGCCAGCAGCCGGAATGTGGAACGAGCAGGGAACTACGAGCAGTACTTC. Translated: CASSRNVERAGNYEQYF.

This chain links TRBV19 with TRBJ1-5; no clear D. Germline CDR1 is LNHDA and CDR2 is SQIVND (reference sequence). This CDR3 is 15 amino acids long. Trimming pared 3 bases from V and 2 bases from J, leaving 11 bases between. CDR3 region: CASSISPPGNQPQHF. In DNA form, the CDR3 reads TGTGCCAGTAGTATTTCCCCACCGGGCAATCAGCCCCAGCATTTT.

This clone was picked up a small number of times. The CDR3 sequence is CASGQGNNQPQHF. CDR3 coding DNA: TGTGCCAGCGGCCAGGGAAACAATCAGCCCCAGCATTTT. V is TRBV6-6 and J is TRBJ1-5; D might be TRBD1 (5 bases). This CDR3 region has 13 residues. Germline lookup yields CDR1 MNHNY and CDR2 SVGAGI (reference sequence). Trimming took off 8 bases at V and 3 bases at J, with 11 bases between the two ends.

The gene calls are TRBV9 and TRBJ1-1; a possible D gene is TRBD1 (5 bases). The V end was cut by 3 bases, the J end by 0 bases, with 12 bases between. Germline CDR1 and CDR2: SGDLS and YYNGEE. The CDR3 loop spans 15 amino acids. CDR3 amino acids: CASSGWGGMNTEAFF. DNA of the CDR3: TGTGCCAGCAGCGGGTGGGGGGGGATGAACACTGAAGCTTTCTTT.

This rearrangement joins TRBV2 to TRBJ1-4; 7 bases are shared with TRBD1. The trim removed 2 bases at V and 0 bases at J, leaving 15 bases unmatched. The CDR3 has 20 amino acids. The germline gives CDR1 SNHLY, CDR2 FYNNEI. CDR3 DNA sequence: TGTGCCAGCAGTGAACCGTATGCAGGGGGACCTATTACAACTAATGAAAAACTGTTTTTT. Amino acid sequence: CASSEPYAGGPITTNEKLFF.

In its sample, this clone was seen once. This sequence joins TRBV30 and TRBJ2-7, with a possible D match to TRBD2 (6 bases). The germline CDR1 and CDR2 sequences are GTSNPN and SVGIG (reference sequence). This CDR3 has 16 amino acids. V lost 0 bases and J 5 bases, leaving 20 bases between the germline ends. Written as DNA, the CDR3 is TGTGCCTGGAGTGTAAGAAAGGCGGGACCGGACGACGAGCAGTACTTC. Translated, it gives CAWSVRKAGPDDEQYF.

This clone was found a few times. CDR3 DNA sequence: TGTGCCAGCAGAAACAGGTACGAAGCTTTCTTT. This sequence encodes CASRNRYEAFF. The chain employs TRBV6-5 and TRBJ1-1; maybe TRBD1 (5 bases). CDR3 size: 11 residues. Germline CDR1 and CDR2: MNHEY and SVGAGI. The germline V and J ends were trimmed by 6 bases and 8 bases, with 10 bases remaining between them.

The CDR3 loop is CASSFPGLAGANEQYV. DNA of the CDR3: TGTGCCAGCAGTTTCCCGGGACTAGCGGGAGCGAACGAGCAGTACGTC. V is TRBV27 and J is TRBJ2-7; 14 positions match TRBD2. The CDR3 covers 16 residues. CDR1 is MNHEY and CDR2 is SMNVEV in the germline V gene (reference sequence). J gave up 5 bases and V 3 bases, and 6 bases lay outside the gene matches.

This clone came up once. V gene TRBV5-1 combines with J gene TRBJ2-1; 7 nucleotides line up with TRBD2. CDR1 is SGHRS, CDR2 YFSETQ, per germline. V lost 1 base, J lost 10 bases, and 14 bases stayed unmatched. The CDR3 has 16 amino acids. As DNA, the CDR3 is TGCGCCAGCAGCTTGAGGATCGCGGGAGCTGACGGCGAGCAGTTCTTC. This translates into CASSLRIAGADGEQFF.

V is TRBV6-1 and J is TRBJ2-7, with D possibly TRBD1 on 6 matching bases. This CDR3 is built from 14 residues. Trimming stripped 6 bases from V and 2 bases from J, with 14 bases between. Germline CDR1 and CDR2: MNHNS and SASEGT. The CDR3 reads CASRGNRVTYEQYV. CDR3 DNA: TGTGCCAGCAGAGGAAACAGGGTCACCTACGAGCAGTACGTC.

This rearrangement joins TRBV27 to TRBJ2-2; 12 bases map to TRBD2. The germline V gene encodes CDR1 MNHEY and CDR2 SMNVEV (reference sequence). This CDR3 contains 15 residues. The ends lost 10 bases at V and 5 bases at J; junction bases unmatched: 8. CDR3 loop: CAIGLAGRGTGELFF. The CDR3 coding sequence is TGTGCCATCGGACTAGCGGGACGCGGAACCGGGGAGCTGTTTTTT.

This rearrangement joins TRBV10-3 to TRBJ2-7, with TRBD1 matching 10 bases. Looked up from germline, CDR1 is ENHRY and CDR2 is SYGVKD. V trimming: 10 bases; J trimming: 0 bases; junction bases outside the gene matches: 6. This CDR3 is built from 14 residues. CDR3 sequence (DNA): TGTGCCACGGCTGACAGGGGGCACTCCTACGAGCAGTACTTC. Translated, it gives CATADRGHSYEQYF.

The V and J genes are TRBV7-6 and TRBJ2-3; 10 bases match TRBD2. CDR1 SGHVS and CDR2 FNYEAQ come from the germline V gene. The CDR3 length is 16 residues. Trimming cost V 7 bases and J 5 bases; bases outside gene matches: 12. CDR3 sequence: CASNRGAGGRQDTQYF. The CDR3 region has the DNA TGTGCCAGCAACCGAGGAGCGGGAGGGCGGCAAGATACGCAGTATTTT.

The chain is built from TRBV5-6 and TRBJ2-7; 8 positions match TRBD1. The CDR3 extends over 14 amino acids. CDR1 SGHDT and CDR2 YYEEEE come from the germline V gene. V was pared by 5 bases and J by 5 bases, with 9 bases of the junction left unmatched. The CDR3 is CASSIRTGRHEQYF. The CDR3 DNA follows: TGTGCCAGCAGTATCAGGACAGGGAGGCACGAGCAGTACTTC. The variable domain in full, with the rest retrieved from reference TRBV5-6 and TRBJ2-7, is DAGVTQSPTHLIKTRGQQVTLRCSPKSGHDTVSWYQQALGQGPQFIFQYYEEEERQRGNFPDRFSGHQFPNYSSELNVNALLLGDSALYLCASSIRTGRHEQYFGPGTRLTVT.

This sequence joins TRBV6-5 and TRBJ1-2; D is possibly TRBD1 (5 bases). Between the trimmed V and J ends, which lost 0 bases and 0 bases, there was a span of 11 bases. The CDR3 loop spans 16 amino acids. The V gene's germline CDR1 is MNHEY and CDR2 SVGAGI. CDR3: CASSYSMGRTNYGYTF. Here the CDR3 DNA reads TGTGCCAGCAGTTACTCGATGGGGCGGACTAACTATGGCTACACCTTC.

The chain combines TRBV7-6 with TRBJ2-5; 7 bases are a match to TRBD1. J gave up 4 bases and V 2 bases, and 1 base lay outside the gene matches. The CDR3 runs to 13 residues. The germline CDR1 and CDR2 sequences are SGHVS and FNYEAQ. CDR3 nucleotide sequence: TGTGCCAGCAGCTTAAACAGGGGAGAGACCCAGTACTTC. This encodes CASSLNRGETQYF.

The V gene is TRBV9, the J gene TRBJ2-2, with TRBD2 matching 8 bases. CDR1 is SGDLS and CDR2 is YYNGEE in the germline V gene. The CDR3 sequence is 15 residues long. Trimming removed 1 base from V and 7 bases from J; junction bases left unmatched: 6. The CDR3 sequence is CASSVRPSGFGELFF. The CDR3 DNA is TGTGCCAGCAGCGTAAGGCCTAGCGGGTTCGGGGAGCTGTTTTTT.

V and J are TRBV7-3 and TRBJ2-1; 16 bases align to TRBD2. The CDR3 spans 20 residues. Germline CDR1 SGHTA, CDR2 FQGTGA. J was trimmed by 4 bases and V by 5 bases; bases with no gene match: 14. The CDR3 is CASSPLGLAGGPSSYNEQFF. The CDR3 nucleotides are TGTGCCAGCAGCCCTCTGGGACTAGCGGGAGGGCCGAGTTCGTACAATGAGCAGTTCTTC. The complete variable domain, with remaining parts taken from reference TRBV7-3 and TRBJ2-1, reads GAGVSQTPSNKVTEKGKYVELRCDPISGHTALYWYRQSLGQGPEFLIYFQGTGAADDSGLPNDRFFAVRPEGSVSTLKIQRTERGDSAVYLCASSPLGLAGGPSSYNEQFFGPGTRLTVL.

The rearrangement uses TRBV27 and TRBJ1-1; the D is unclear. CDR3 length: 13 amino acids. V lost 3 bases to trimming and J lost 7 bases, with 12 bases between them. Per the germline V gene, CDR1 is MNHEY and CDR2 is SMNVEV (reference sequence). CDR3: CASSFSGPLEAFF. The CDR3 DNA sequence: TGTGCCAGCAGTTTTTCAGGCCCCCTTGAAGCTTTCTTT.

This clone showed up just a few times. The chain employs TRBV4-3 and TRBJ2-1; 13 bases match TRBD2. The CDR3 is 15 amino acids. Germline CDR1 reads LGHNA; CDR2 reads YSLEER. The junction had 5 bases not matched to a gene; V was cut back by 0 bases and J by 12 bases. CDR3 loop: CASSQDDTSGRAQFF. The CDR3 DNA follows: TGCGCCAGCAGCCAAGATGACACTAGCGGGAGGGCGCAGTTCTTC.

This chain connects TRBV5-1 to TRBJ2-4; 11 bases match TRBD2. The V segment lost 0 bases and the J segment 9 bases; nucleotides outside the gene matches: 5. The CDR3 covers 15 residues. Per the germline V gene, CDR1 is SGHRS and CDR2 is YFSETQ. DNA for the CDR3: TGCGCCAGCAGCTTGGAAACTAGCGGGAGAGGCATTCAGTACTTC. Amino acids: CASSLETSGRGIQYF.

This chain connects TRBV7-8 to TRBJ1-2, with TRBD1 matching 8 bases. V lost 5 bases to trimming and J lost 7 bases; unmatched junction nucleotides: 9. This CDR3 contains 14 residues. The germline CDR1 and CDR2 sequences are SGHVS and FQNEAQ. The CDR3 sequence is CASSQDRGDGGYTF. Written as DNA, the CDR3 is TGTGCCAGCAGCCAAGACAGGGGAGACGGTGGCTACACCTTC.

The genes are TRBV7-2 and TRBJ2-7; 12 bases fit TRBD2. This CDR3 is built from 17 residues. Trimming took 6 bases from V and 0 from J; bases not matched to a gene: 9. From germline, CDR1 is SGHTA and CDR2 FQGNSA. The CDR3 region has the DNA TGTGCCAGCAGGAAGGAACTAGCGGGAGGTGCCTCCTACGAGCAGTACTTC. Amino acids: CASRKELAGGASYEQYF.

The chain uses TRBV30 and TRBJ2-2, with 7 bases aligning to TRBD2. The CDR3 totals 15 residues. The J segment lost 8 bases and the V segment lost 0 bases, leaving 9 bases of the junction unmatched. The germline gives CDR1 GTSNPN, CDR2 SVGIG (reference sequence). DNA for the CDR3: TGTGCCTGGAGTGTTTACGGCGGGAGTCGTGGGGAGCTGTTTTTT. Translation gives CAWSVYGGSRGELFF. Looking up the rest from reference TRBV30 and TRBJ2-2 gives the full variable domain: SQTIHQWPATLVQPVGSPLSLECTVEGTSNPNLYWYRQAAGRGLQLLFYSVGIGQISSEVPQNLSASRPQDRQFILSSKKLLLSDSGFYLCAWSVYGGSRGELFFGEGSRLTVL.

The chain carries TRBV29-1 and TRBJ2-1; 9 bases fit TRBD2. The germline CDR1 and CDR2 sequences are SQVTM and ANQGSEA. CDR3 size: 13 residues. With V trimmed by 3 bases and J by 14 bases, 11 bases remained unmatched. The CDR3 coding sequence is TGCAGCGTTGAGCTAGCGGGATCGGGGGAAGAGTTCTTC. Its protein product is CSVELAGSGEEFF.

The CDR3 region has the DNA TGTGCCAATATGGGACAGAACACCGGGGAGCTGTTTTTT. As protein: CANMGQNTGELFF. This chain connects TRBV21-1 to TRBJ2-2; the D call of TRBD1 is as the table states it, not checked on the DNA. TRBV21-1 is given as a pseudogene. This CDR3 region has 13 residues.

In nucleotides, the CDR3 is TGTGCCAGCAGCTACGGGACTAAAGAGACCCAGTACTTC. Its protein product is CASSYGTKETQYF. The chain recombines TRBV7-3 with TRBJ2-5, with 7 nucleotides matching TRBD2. The CDR3 runs to 13 residues. Germline trimming cut 4 bases from V and 3 bases from J; bases unmatched to any gene: 2. Germline lookup yields CDR1 SGHTA and CDR2 FQGTGA.